The entry below gives a single T cell receptor (beta chain) sequence along with its context. Its target is not known. Patients affected by ophthalmopathy presented a Clinical Activity Score of at least 3, a NOSPECS grade of at least 4, and disease duration below 3 months. Thyroid ultrasound and orbital computed tomography, with clinical symptoms and serum thyroxine and TRAb, informed diagnoses. The CDR3 spans 14 residues. Germline V gives CDR1 LGHDT, CDR2 YNNKEL (reference sequence). Trimming left V 4 bases short and J 5 bases short, with 13 bases between. This sample stems from a study of T cells in Graves' hyperthyroidism and ophthalmopathy. RNA transcripts yielded amplified TCR beta CDR3 regions. A set of HTBI primers served as the primers for a first-round RT-PCR of the TCR CDR3. TCRdb used MiXCR to reprocess the multiplex PCR reads, holding one entry per CDR3 protein. The table records roughly 500,000 distinct CDR3 sequences, roughly a sixth of them present only once.

Study-wide findings and caveats: In the analysis, a 13 V-J model separated ophthalmopathy from stable hyperthyroidism. The blood repertoire included most of the expanded thyroid clonotypes above 0.001.

Sequenced material: blood. The chain joins TRBV3-1 to TRBJ2-3; D is undetermined. The origin of this receptor is a woman aged 25 to 45 with Graves' ophthalmopathy. The CDR3 spells CASSPYYEGDTQYF. CDR3 nucleotides: TGTGCCAGCAGCCCGTATTACGAAGGAGATACGCAGTATTTT.